This TCR beta chain was identified in a study of immune heterogeneity within non-small cell lung tumors. Across the study: Tumor histology was classified as squamous cell carcinoma in several cases, non-squamous carcinoma in 10 to 11 and not otherwise specified in 1.

Overall study findings and caveats: Site-unique high-frequency clones occurred alongside identical dominant CDR3 beta clonotypes that recurred across tumor sites within a patient.

In this sample, this clonotype turned up many times. What it binds is unknown. The starting template was genomic DNA from bulk tumor, roughly 650 ng per sample. Surgery yielded several widely spaced biopsies per primary tumor. The study enrolled patients with untreated, newly diagnosed non-small cell lung cancer who underwent curative surgery. Every donor was a newly diagnosed non-small cell lung cancer patient having surgery with curative intent. Multiplex PCR with 32 V and 13 J primers amplified TCR beta CDR3. MiXCR was run by TCRdb on the multiplex PCR reads, yielding one entry per CDR3 protein. This table has around 30,000 distinct CDR3 sequences, 28% appearing once. After removal of 5 bases from V and 10 bases from J, the junction contained 11 bases not matched to a gene. The CDR3 has 14 residues. Germline CDR1 SGHVS, CDR2 FQNEAQ.

Source material: lung tumor tissue. This receptor was identified in a man in his forties with non-small cell lung cancer. This rearrangement joins TRBV7-8 to TRBJ2-1; 7 bases line up with TRBD1. The CDR3 DNA reads TGTGCCAGCAGCGAACGACAGGGCATTGGCGAGCAGTTCTTC. It specifies CASSERQGIGEQFF.